This TCR beta chain was retrieved from a study of cytomegalovirus exposure and HLA in healthy donors. In the PCR, 60 Vbeta and 13 Jbeta primers were used. Using immunoSEQ multiplex PCR, the repertoire was profiled, and TCRdb retains in-frame clones only, with some absent. The sample carries fewer than 150,000 clones, roughly four fifths recorded once. Turning to this clone: The antigen is unknown.

Overall study results and limits: Reportedly, HLA-A and HLA-B alleles of most subjects were accurately predicted from TCR beta. Sequence variants that were highly shared formed a cluster that was likely a sequencing artifact.

The CDR3 has 14 residues. Germline V gene sequence: CDR1 MNHEY, CDR2 SVGAGI. V dropped 6 bases and J dropped 12; count of bases not matched to a gene: 9. The chain couples TRBV6-5 to TRBJ2-1; 12 positions match TRBD2. The source is a human donor in good health. Specimen: PBMCs. The CDR3 nucleotides read TGTGCCAGCAGCCATTGGACTAGCGGGATTAGGCAGTTCTTC. Translation: CASSHWTSGIRQFF.